This T cell receptor beta chain appears in the sequencing data of a study of shared clonotypes between healthy human individuals. Study-wide findings and caveats: Researchers sampled blood only, noting tissue repertoires likely differ. Clonotype sharing across a handful of donors was observed for around 5% of naive CD4 clonotypes.

The study drew its donors from healthy HIV-negative adults without recent acute infections or vaccinations. Germline V CDR1 and CDR2: MDHEN, SYDVKM. This CDR3 comprises 13 residues. TCRdb's copy holds only in-frame clones and misses some; the assay was immunoSEQ multiplex PCR. The table shows over a million clones, with roughly 96% occurring only once. Comment on this clone: The antigen remains undetermined.

This TCR came from a young man in good health. This chain joins TRBV28 and TRBJ1-5; perhaps TRBD1 as D (5 bases). The sample comprised naive CD4+ T cells sorted from blood. Subset described: CD45RA+ positively selected. The CDR3 spells CASQGTSNQPQHF. The CDR3 bases are TGTGCTTCGCAGGGAACTAGCAATCAGCCCCAGCATTTT.